The rows below give T cell receptor beta chains drawn from one sample of a study of CD8 T cells in ankylosing spondylitis. TCRdb reprocessed the 5' RACE reads via MiXCR and lists one record per CDR3 protein. The table includes approximately 340,000 distinct CDR3 sequences, approximately 14% detected once. Sequences were obtained from blood, either unsorted or a sorted T cell fraction (not recorded which). Receptor source: a male donor with ankylosing spondylitis or in good health (not recorded which). The CDR3 runs from the conserved cysteine through the conserved F or W. The D gene is left open where the match is weak. The listing skips clone size in some rows; elsewhere it reads once, few, many or a size class.

d_call j_call clone_size v_call cdr3_aa cdr3_nt
- TRBJ1-1 many TRBV12-3/TRBV12-4 CASSFSVGASEAFF TGTGCCAGCAGTTTTTCGGTAGGGGCCTCCGAAGCTTTCTTT
- TRBJ1-1 many TRBV12-3/TRBV12-4 CASSLSQGREAFF TGTGCCAGCAGTTTGTCTCAGGGGCGGGAAGCTTTCTTT
- TRBJ1-1 - TRBV7-9 CASSFGHGGSEAFF TGTGCCAGCAGCTTCGGACACGGCGGGAGTGAAGCTTTCTTT
TRBD2 TRBJ2-7 few TRBV12-3/TRBV12-4 CASSYGLAPPEQYF TGTGCCAGCAGCTACGGACTAGCGCCACCGGAGCAGTACTTC
- TRBJ2-7 many TRBV10-2 CASRASYEQYF TGCGCCAGCAGGGCCTCCTACGAGCAGTACTTC
- TRBJ2-7 many TRBV12-3/TRBV12-4 CASTRSYEQYF TGTGCCAGCACCAGATCCTACGAGCAGTACTTC
TRBD1 TRBJ1-2 few TRBV29-1 CSVTTGGYGYTF TGCAGCGTGACTACAGGGGGCTATGGCTACACCTTC
- TRBJ1-1 many TRBV10-3 CAISERDKNTEAFF TGTGCCATCAGTGAGAGGGACAAGAACACTGAAGCTTTCTTT
TRBD1 TRBJ1-2 few TRBV5-1 CASSDLQGIGYTF TGCGCCAGCAGCGACCTACAGGGGATCGGCTACACCTTC
TRBD2 TRBJ2-1 few TRBV12-3/TRBV12-4 CASIPSGDHNEQFF TGTGCCAGCATTCCTAGCGGGGACCACAATGAGCAGTTCTTC
- TRBJ2-7 - TRBV5-6 CASSSLFLGPHYEQYF TGTGCCAGCAGCTCACTGTTCCTCGGGCCCCACTACGAGCAGTACTTC
- TRBJ2-2 few TRBV5-1 CASSLSEPTNTGELFF TGCGCCAGCAGCTTGTCGGAACCCACGAACACCGGGGAGCTGTTTTTT
TRBD2 TRBJ2-5 - TRBV20-1 CSAPSGGRETQYF TGCAGTGCTCCTAGCGGGGGGAGGGAGACCCAGTACTTC
- TRBJ2-5 - TRBV5-1 CASSLGKQETQYF TGCGCCAGCAGCTTGGGGAAGCAAGAGACCCAGTACTTC
- TRBJ2-3 few TRBV11-2 CASSLEGTAPLGTQYF TGTGCCAGCAGCTTGGAAGGGACGGCTCCCCTGGGTACGCAGTATTTT
- TRBJ2-3 few TRBV7-2 CASSLVASETQYF TGTGCCAGCAGCTTAGTGGCTAGCGAAACGCAGTATTTT
TRBD1 TRBJ2-5 few TRBV6-2/TRBV6-3 CASSPGQGRQETQYF TGTGCCAGCAGCCCTGGACAGGGACGTCAAGAGACCCAGTACTTC
- TRBJ1-1 - TRBV20-1 CSAVGEAEAEAFF TGCAGTGCTGTTGGGGAGGCCGAGGCTGAAGCTTTCTTT
- TRBJ2-1 - TRBV27 CASSARQPSYNEQFF TGTGCCAGCAGTGCCAGACAGCCCTCCTACAATGAGCAGTTCTTC
- TRBJ1-3 - TRBV10-2 CASSESGGVSGNTIYF TGCGCCAGCAGTGAGTCCGGCGGAGTATCTGGAAACACCATATATTTT
TRBD1 TRBJ1-5 few TRBV20-1 CSALPGQGGNQPQHF TGCAGTGCTCTACCGGGACAGGGAGGGAATCAGCCCCAGCATTTT
- TRBJ1-6 few TRBV2 CASSRDRWGNSPLHF TGTGCCAGCAGTCGGGACCGCTGGGGTAATTCACCCCTCCACTTT
- TRBJ1-1 few TRBV10-3 CAISEAGGGLKAFF TGTGCCATCAGTGAAGCGGGAGGAGGGCTGAAAGCTTTCTTT
- TRBJ2-5 many TRBV20-1 CSARSGTQETQYF TGCAGTGCTAGGTCAGGGACCCAAGAGACCCAGTACTTC
- TRBJ2-7 - TRBV5-1 CASSLVGLGEQYF TGCGCCAGCAGCCTCGTGGGCTTAGGGGAGCAGTACTTC
- TRBJ2-7 few TRBV6-2/TRBV6-3 CASRPRDVYEQYF TGTGCCAGCCGACCTCGGGATGTCTACGAGCAGTACTTC
TRBD1 TRBJ1-2 many TRBV11-2 CASSLGGQGGYTF TGTGCCAGCAGCTTAGGAGGACAGGGTGGCTACACCTTC
- TRBJ2-7 few TRBV25-1 CASEPTPVGEQYF TGTGCCAGCGAACCCACCCCAGTGGGGGAGCAGTACTTC
- TRBJ1-1 - TRBV10-3 CAISSGVNTEAFF TGTGCCATCAGTTCAGGGGTGAACACTGAAGCTTTCTTT
- TRBJ1-4 - TRBV7-9 CASSPGPEKLFF TGTGCCAGCAGCCCCGGACCGGAGAAACTGTTTTTT
TRBD1 TRBJ2-7 many TRBV29-1 CSVLGRDREYEQYF TGCAGCGTTTTAGGCAGGGACAGGGAGTACGAGCAGTACTTC
- TRBJ2-3 few TRBV12-3/TRBV12-4 CASRLDHTQYF TGTGCCAGCAGATTGGACCATACGCAGTATTTT
- TRBJ1-1 few TRBV3-1 CASSQRTRSNTEAFF TGTGCCAGCAGCCAGAGAACAAGGTCGAACACTGAAGCTTTCTTT
- TRBJ1-3 - TRBV5-6 CASSLLISGNTIYF TGTGCCAGCAGCTTGTTAATCTCTGGAAACACCATATATTTT
- TRBJ2-7 - TRBV7-9 CASRRPRPEQYF TGTGCCAGCAGACGACCTCGACCAGAGCAGTACTTC
- TRBJ2-2 many TRBV3-1 CASSHLTGELFF TGTGCCAGCAGCCATCTCACCGGGGAGCTGTTTTTT